This T cell receptor (beta chain) was recovered during a study of human T cells and chemical hapten exposure. For the study at large: Sensitization involved placing 2% DPC onto a 2 cm by 2 cm region of upper inner arm skin.

The CDR3 contains 18 residues. The germline CDR1 and CDR2 sequences are SGDLS and YYNGEE. The V segment lost 0 bases and the J segment 0 bases; nucleotides outside the gene matches: 10. Regarding this clonotype: The antigen is not known.

The study's findings and limits: Large CDR3 similarity clusters arose significantly more often from expanded TCRs than from controls.

Individual cDNA molecules each carried unique molecular identifiers attached by the library. TCRdb analysed the RACE reads with MiXCR anew, one entry per CDR3 protein. The table includes about 82,000 distinct CDR3 sequences, 6.6% detected once. Indicated time point: patch test 2, 6 weeks after DPC sensitization. Stated treatment: therapeutic diphenylcyclopropenone sensitization with weekly scalp DPC. At every patch-test visit, blood was drawn before the patch test was applied. The V and J genes are TRBV9 and TRBJ1-1; 8 bases are shared with TRBD1. The source material was whole blood, sampled in connection with sensitization to the hapten diphenylcyclopropenone (DPC). This clonotype was obtained from a woman in her 30s with alopecia areata. Some clones in this sample may be carry-over from other donors' samples. The CDR3 DNA reads TGTGCCAGCAGCGTAGAATCCCAGGGGGCAATAATGAACACTGAAGCTTTCTTT. Amino acid sequence: CASSVESQGAIMNTEAFF. Looking up the rest from reference TRBV9 and TRBJ1-1 gives the full variable domain: DSGVTQTPKHLITATGQRVTLRCSPRSGDLSVYWYQQSLDQGLQFLIQYYNGEERAKGNILERFSAQQFPDLHSELNLSSLELGDSALYFCASSVESQGAIMNTEAFFGQGTRLTVV.